Listed below are T cell receptor beta chains from one sample, sequenced in a study of T cells after yellow fever vaccination. Using its own MiXCR run on the 5' RACE reads, TCRdb lists one record per CDR3 protein. The sample records some 560,000 distinct CDR3 sequences, roughly 19% being singletons. The sequencing here drew on PBMCs, taken 15 days after the yellow fever booster vaccination. These TCRs come from a man aged 25-45 years who received the YFV17D yellow fever vaccine. Each CDR3 is given with its conserved first and last residue. D genes are given only for firm matches. A row's size may be missing; if present it is once, few, many or a size class.

V gene	clone size	J gene	D gene	CDR3 protein	CDR3 DNA
TRBV7-2	few	TRBJ2-7	TRBD1	CASSARDRGTYEQYF	TGTGCCAGCAGCGCCCGGGACAGGGGAACCTACGAGCAGTACTTC
TRBV5-1	many	TRBJ2-1	TRBD2	CASSLGASGSYNEQFF	TGCGCCAGCAGCTTGGGGGCTAGCGGGAGTTACAATGAGCAGTTCTTC
TRBV9	few	TRBJ2-3	TRBD2	CASSEGTSGRTDTQYF	TGTGCCAGCAGCGAGGGGACTAGCGGGAGAACAGATACGCAGTATTTT
TRBV5-1	few	TRBJ1-3	-	CASRPDSYSGNTIYF	TGCGCCAGCAGGCCGGACAGCTACTCTGGAAACACCATATATTTT
TRBV29-1	-	TRBJ2-5	-	CSVVGNLQETQYF	TGCAGCGTTGTTGGGAACCTCCAAGAGACCCAGTACTTC
TRBV18	few	TRBJ2-1	-	CASSPSQGSSYNEQFF	TGTGCCAGCTCACCAAGTCAGGGGTCCTCCTACAATGAGCAGTTCTTC
TRBV18	few	TRBJ2-5	-	CASSPGTLPEGTQYF	TGTGCCAGCTCACCAGGGACACTCCCGGAGGGGACCCAGTACTTC
TRBV5-6	-	TRBJ2-1	TRBD2	CASRLLAGGPSSEQFF	TGTGCCAGCAGACTACTAGCGGGAGGGCCCTCGAGTGAGCAGTTCTTC
TRBV20-1	few	TRBJ1-2	TRBD1	CSAGAPGGLNYGYTF	TGCAGTGCTGGAGCCCCAGGGGGCTTGAACTATGGCTACACCTTC
TRBV9	few	TRBJ2-7	TRBD2	CASSVDREVNEQYF	TGTGCCAGCAGCGTTGATCGGGAGGTCAACGAGCAGTACTTC
TRBV28	few	TRBJ1-5	-	CASSLRIQPQHF	TGTGCCAGCAGTTTGAGGATTCAGCCCCAGCATTTT
TRBV20-1	-	TRBJ2-1	-	CSARGGNEDEQFF	TGCAGTGCTAGAGGTGGAAACGAAGATGAGCAGTTCTTC
TRBV30	-	TRBJ2-3	-	CAWSGWGRSPTQYF	TGTGCCTGGAGTGGATGGGGGAGATCCCCTACGCAGTATTTT
TRBV11-2	-	TRBJ2-3	-	CASSLDRRADTQYF	TGTGCCAGCAGCTTAGATAGGAGGGCAGATACGCAGTATTTT
TRBV10-1	-	TRBJ2-3	-	CASRSSAADTQYF	TGCGCCAGCCGCTCTAGCGCTGCAGATACGCAGTATTTT
TRBV19	few	TRBJ1-1	-	CASNPGNTEAFF	TGTGCCAGTAACCCGGGGAACACTGAAGCTTTCTTT
TRBV28	-	TRBJ1-4	-	CASSLPRYEKLFF	TGTGCCAGCAGTTTGCCGCGGTATGAAAAACTGTTTTTT
TRBV7-3	few	TRBJ2-1	-	CATRGGPYNEQFF	TGTGCCACCCGGGGCGGTCCCTACAATGAGCAGTTCTTC
TRBV18	-	TRBJ1-2	-	CASSPNWEEGYTF	TGTGCCAGCTCCCCGAACTGGGAGGAGGGCTACACCTTC
TRBV12-3/TRBV12-4	-	TRBJ2-5	-	CASSSGDHNQETQYF	TGTGCCAGCAGTTCTGGGGACCACAACCAAGAGACCCAGTACTTC
TRBV7-2	-	TRBJ2-7	TRBD1	CASRPGQAFYEQYF	TGTGCCAGCAGGCCGGGACAGGCCTTCTACGAGCAGTACTTC
TRBV4-3	few	TRBJ2-5	TRBD2	CASSQRPGGEETQYF	TGCGCCAGCAGCCAACGCCCGGGGGGGGAAGAGACCCAGTACTTC
TRBV14	-	TRBJ2-1	TRBD2	CASSQQGLAGGNEQFF	TGTGCCAGCAGCCAACAGGGACTAGCGGGAGGAAATGAGCAGTTCTTC
TRBV2	-	TRBJ2-7	-	CASSVLADQYF	TGTGCCAGCAGTGTTCTAGCAGATCAGTACTTC
TRBV6-5	many	TRBJ2-7	-	CASIPRAGAYEQYF	TGTGCCAGCATCCCGAGGGCCGGCGCCTACGAGCAGTACTTC
TRBV7-2	few	TRBJ1-6	-	CASSTSQADSPLHF	TGTGCCAGCAGCACCTCTCAGGCGGATTCACCCCTCCACTTT
TRBV20-1	-	TRBJ2-5	-	CSARDGAGQETQYF	TGCAGTGCTAGAGATGGGGCGGGCCAAGAGACCCAGTACTTC
TRBV20-1	-	TRBJ2-7	-	CSASSSTYEQYF	TGCAGTGCTAGTAGCTCTACCTACGAGCAGTACTTC
TRBV5-1	-	TRBJ2-1	TRBD2	CASSPPPSSGAIYNEQFF	TGCGCCAGCAGCCCACCCCCCTCTAGCGGGGCGATTTACAATGAGCAGTTCTTC
TRBV18	once	TRBJ2-7	TRBD2	CASSPPSQGGEQYF	TGTGCCAGCTCACCACCGTCTCAGGGAGGGGAGCAGTACTTC
TRBV15	-	TRBJ2-1	-	CATSRGEGVNEQFF	TGTGCCACCAGCAGAGGGGAGGGGGTTAATGAGCAGTTCTTC
TRBV28	few	TRBJ2-7	TRBD2	CASTSRSASGFPSYEQYF	TGTGCCAGCACCTCCCGATCGGCTAGCGGGTTCCCGTCCTACGAGCAGTACTTC
TRBV20-1	few	TRBJ2-1	-	CSARVGLHYNEQFF	TGCAGTGCTAGAGTTGGCCTACATTACAATGAGCAGTTCTTC
TRBV28	few	TRBJ2-3	-	CASSLPDMAQYF	TGTGCCAGCAGTTTACCGGACATGGCGCAGTATTTT
TRBV15	-	TRBJ2-3	-	CATSRDGNTQYF	TGTGCCACCAGCAGAGATGGAAATACGCAGTATTTT
TRBV29-1	-	TRBJ2-5	TRBD2	CSGTLAGRGETQYF	TGCAGCGGTACACTAGCGGGACGGGGAGAGACCCAGTACTTC
TRBV20-1	few	TRBJ2-3	-	CSASVVRGDTQYF	TGCAGTGCTAGTGTCGTTCGGGGAGATACGCAGTATTTT
TRBV20-1	-	TRBJ1-1	-	CSARADRYTEAFF	TGCAGTGCTAGAGCGGACAGATACACTGAAGCTTTCTTT
TRBV12-3/TRBV12-4	few	TRBJ2-1	TRBD2	CASSRAGGAYNEQFF	TGTGCCAGCAGTCGAGCGGGAGGGGCTTACAATGAGCAGTTCTTC
TRBV24-1	-	TRBJ2-1	-	CATSGDMGAYSYNEQFF	TGTGCCACCAGTGGAGATATGGGGGCCTACTCCTACAATGAGCAGTTCTTC
TRBV5-1	-	TRBJ2-3	-	CASSSWPTDTQYF	TGCGCCAGCAGCTCCTGGCCAACAGATACGCAGTATTTT
TRBV6-2/TRBV6-3	-	TRBJ2-7	TRBD2	CASSYPPQTSGRTYEQYF	TGTGCCAGCAGTTACCCCCCTCAGACTAGCGGGAGGACCTACGAGCAGTACTTC
TRBV6-2/TRBV6-3	-	TRBJ1-5	-	CASGTSNQPQHF	TGTGCCAGCGGAACTAGCAATCAGCCCCAGCATTTT
TRBV7-2	few	TRBJ1-4	-	CASSFVGAGNEKLFF	TGTGCCAGCAGCTTTGTAGGGGCGGGTAATGAAAAACTGTTTTTT
TRBV6-2/TRBV6-3	few	TRBJ2-1	-	CASSYSYLVAGSYNEQFF	TGTGCCAGCAGTTACTCGTATTTGGTTGCGGGCTCCTACAATGAGCAGTTCTTC
TRBV11-1	-	TRBJ2-1	TRBD2	CASSPTSGRASGSGEQFF	TGTGCCAGCAGCCCTACTAGCGGGAGGGCCTCCGGGTCAGGAGAGCAGTTCTTC
TRBV10-2	-	TRBJ2-7	-	CASSEPHVLNAGTRGDEQYF	TGCGCCAGCAGTGAGCCCCACGTCCTGAACGCCGGGACCCGAGGGGACGAGCAGTACTTC
TRBV3-1	-	TRBJ2-7	-	CASSRMEGEQYF	TGTGCCAGCAGCCGAATGGAGGGCGAGCAGTACTTC
TRBV12-3/TRBV12-4	few	TRBJ1-4	-	CASSPGVPNEKLFF	TGTGCCAGCAGTCCGGGGGTTCCTAATGAAAAACTGTTTTTT
TRBV5-1	-	TRBJ2-5	-	CASSLDVALAIGTQYF	TGCGCCAGCAGCTTGGACGTGGCACTAGCAATAGGGACCCAGTACTTC
TRBV5-1	-	TRBJ2-7	-	CASSLEASEQYF	TGCGCCAGCAGCTTAGAAGCTTCCGAGCAGTACTTC
TRBV30	few	TRBJ2-7	-	CAWSVGAASSYEQYF	TGTGCCTGGAGCGTCGGTGCGGCTAGCTCCTACGAGCAGTACTTC
TRBV7-2	few	TRBJ2-1	TRBD2	CASSSLAGRHNEQFF	TGTGCCAGCAGCTCCCTAGCGGGACGACACAATGAGCAGTTCTTC
TRBV6-5	-	TRBJ1-1	-	CASSPGAPDTEAFF	TGTGCCAGCAGTCCGGGGGCCCCGGACACTGAAGCTTTCTTT
TRBV18	many	TRBJ2-5	-	CASSPGFVVGETQYF	TGTGCCAGCTCACCTGGTTTTGTCGTGGGTGAGACCCAGTACTTC
TRBV12-3/TRBV12-4	-	TRBJ2-7	-	CASSLRGGGSPYEQYF	TGTGCCAGCAGTTTACGGGGAGGAGGGAGCCCCTACGAGCAGTACTTC
TRBV7-2	few	TRBJ2-1	TRBD2	CASSSSSAGRSNEQFF	TGTGCCAGCAGCTCCTCGTCAGCGGGGAGGTCCAATGAGCAGTTCTTC
TRBV12-3/TRBV12-4	few	TRBJ1-1	-	CASRPQLSAGEAFF	TGTGCCAGCAGACCACAGCTTTCCGCGGGTGAAGCTTTCTTT
TRBV27	-	TRBJ2-7	-	CASRPGGHSYEQYF	TGTGCCAGCCGCCCCGGGGGGCACTCCTACGAGCAGTACTTC
TRBV20-1	-	TRBJ2-7	-	CSARDSLLVAYEQYF	TGCAGTGCTAGAGACTCCCTCCTGGTTGCCTACGAGCAGTACTTC